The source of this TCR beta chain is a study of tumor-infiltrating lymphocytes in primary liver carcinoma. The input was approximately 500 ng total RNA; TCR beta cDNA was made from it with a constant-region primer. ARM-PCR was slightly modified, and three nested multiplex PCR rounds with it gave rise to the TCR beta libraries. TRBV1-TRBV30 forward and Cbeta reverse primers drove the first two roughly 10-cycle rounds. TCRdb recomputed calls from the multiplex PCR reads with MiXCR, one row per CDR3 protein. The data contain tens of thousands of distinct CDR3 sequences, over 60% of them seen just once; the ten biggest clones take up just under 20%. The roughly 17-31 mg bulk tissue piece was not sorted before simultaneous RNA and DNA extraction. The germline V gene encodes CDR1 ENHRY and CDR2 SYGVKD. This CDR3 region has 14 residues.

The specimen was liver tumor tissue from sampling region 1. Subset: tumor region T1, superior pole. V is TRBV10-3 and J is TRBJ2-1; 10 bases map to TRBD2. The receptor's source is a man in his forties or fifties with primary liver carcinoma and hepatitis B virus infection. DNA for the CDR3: TGTACCACCTCTACTAGCGGGATTGACAATGAGCAGTTCTTC. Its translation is CTTSTSGIDNEQFF.